These 14 T cell receptor beta chains share one sample of origin, sequenced in a study of cytomegalovirus exposure and HLA in healthy donors. The PCR had 60 Vbeta and 13 Jbeta primers. Generated by immunoSEQ multiplex PCR, the TCRdb table keeps only in-frame clones and is missing some. The profile shows some 100,000 clones, 70% to 85% of them singletons. What was sequenced was PBMCs. The receptors were gathered from a woman in her forties or fifties in good health and CMV-seropositive.

The chain joins TRBV5-4 to TRBJ1-2; 8 nucleotides line up with TRBD1. V lost 4 bases, J lost 6 bases, and 8 bases stayed unmatched. Germline CDR1 SGHNT, CDR2 YYREEE (reference sequence). This CDR3 contains 14 residues. CDR3 nucleotides: TGTGCCAGCAGCGCGACAGGGGAACTCAATGGCTACACCTTC. Encoded protein: CASSATGELNGYTF.

The chain links TRBV6-6 to TRBJ1-2; perhaps TRBD1 as D (5 bases). V dropped 0 bases and J dropped 8 bases, with 7 bases sitting between them. CDR3 size: 12 residues. Germline lookup yields CDR1 MNHNY and CDR2 SVGAGI (reference sequence). This CDR3 reads CASSYSQGGYTF. The CDR3 region has the DNA TGTGCCAGCAGTTACTCCCAGGGCGGCTACACCTTC.

V and J are TRBV30 and TRBJ1-2; no definite D call. Trimming removed 5 bases from V and 0 bases from J, with 10 bases in between. CDR3 length: 13 amino acids. Germline assignment: CDR1 GTSNPN and CDR2 SVGIG (reference sequence). The chain's CDR3 is CAWLQEANYGYTF. CDR3 DNA: TGTGCCTGGTTACAAGAAGCTAACTATGGCTACACCTTC.

CDR3 in amino acids: CASSPSGAYEQYF. CDR3 sequence (DNA): TGTGCCAGCAGCCCTAGCGGGGCCTACGAGCAGTACTTC. This chain uses TRBV28 with TRBJ2-7; 9 bases are a match to TRBD2. The germline CDR1 and CDR2 sequences are MDHEN and SYDVKM. The CDR3 runs 13 residues. Trimming at V came to 6 bases and at J to 2 bases, leaving 2 bases not matched to a gene. The full variable domain, with the rest looked up from reference TRBV28 and TRBJ2-7, is DVKVTQSSRYLVKRTGEKVFLECVQDMDHENMFWYRQDPGLGLRLIYFSYDVKMKEKGDIPEGYSVSREKKERFSLILESASTNQTSMYLCASSPSGAYEQYFGPGTRLTVT.

V and J are TRBV19 and TRBJ1-2, with 8 positions matching TRBD1. The CDR3 loop spans 13 amino acids. Germline V gene lookup returns CDR1 LNHDA and CDR2 SQIVND (reference sequence). After removal of 4 bases from V and 13 bases from J, the junction contained 11 bases not matched to a gene. DNA for the CDR3: TGTGCCAGTAGTACCGGGACAGGCAGTTACTGCACCTTC. Protein: CASSTGTGSYCTF.

The chain uses TRBV5-1 and TRBJ1-3; the D is unclear. CDR1 is SGHRS and CDR2 is YFSETQ in the germline V gene. V was pared by 0 bases and J by 0 bases, with 7 bases between. The CDR3 has 15 amino acids. CDR3 sequence: CASSLGGNSGNTIYF. CDR3 nucleotides: TGCGCCAGCAGCTTGGGCGGAAACTCTGGAAACACCATATATTTT. The full variable domain, with the rest looked up from reference TRBV5-1 and TRBJ1-3, is KAGVTQTPRYLIKTRGQQVTLSCSPISGHRSVSWYQQTPGQGLQFLFEYFSETQRNKGNFPGRFSGRQFSNSRSEMNVSTLELGDSALYLCASSLGGNSGNTIYFGEGSWLTVV.

This clone occurred once. This rearrangement joins TRBV6-1 to TRBJ2-7; weak D call: TRBD1 (6 bases). The CDR3 runs 12 residues. The V gene's germline CDR1 is MNHNS and CDR2 SASEGT. Trimming pared 4 bases from V and 5 bases from J, leaving 9 bases between. The CDR3 sequence is CASSGGLDEQYF. The CDR3 DNA reads TGTGCCAGCAGTGGGGGGCTGGACGAGCAGTACTTC.

This clone was detected once. The chain employs TRBV11-1 and TRBJ1-1; maybe TRBD1 (6 bases). CDR1 is SGHAT, CDR2 FQDESV, per germline (reference sequence). This CDR3 has 15 residues. V gave up 5 bases and J gave up 1 base, with 14 bases separating them. CDR3 DNA: TGTGCCAGCAGCCAGACGACAGGCACGAACACTGAAGCTTTCTTT. Translated, it gives CASSQTTGTNTEAFF.

The gene calls are TRBV7-2 and TRBJ2-7; D call uncertain. The CDR3 contains 12 residues. From germline, CDR1 is SGHTA and CDR2 FQGNSA. Deletions cut 4 bases from V and 3 bases from J, with 7 bases between. CDR3 in amino acids: CASSSSFYEQYF. DNA of the CDR3: TGTGCCAGCAGCTCCTCTTTCTACGAGCAGTACTTC.

This chain joins TRBV9 and TRBJ2-1, with TRBD2 identical over 9 bases. After removal of 3 bases from V and 4 bases from J, the junction contained 14 bases not matched to a gene. CDR1 SGDLS and CDR2 YYNGEE come from the germline V gene. This CDR3 has 18 residues. In nucleotides, the CDR3 is TGTGCCAGCAGCGGACAGATCTCGGGACTAGCTCTATACAATGAGCAGTTCTTC. This sequence encodes CASSGQISGLALYNEQFF.

V usage is TRBV7-9 and J usage is TRBJ2-3, with 14 bases aligning to TRBD2. V lost 5 bases to trimming and J lost 5 bases; unmatched junction nucleotides: 6. Per the germline V gene, CDR1 is SEHNR and CDR2 is FQNEAQ (reference sequence). This CDR3 is built from 16 residues. The chain's CDR3 is CASSQGTSGSVDTQYF. In nucleotides, the CDR3 is TGTGCCAGCAGCCAAGGGACTAGCGGGAGTGTAGATACGCAGTATTTT.

The chain employs TRBV7-2 and TRBJ2-7; no definite D call. CDR3 length: 16 residues. Trimming removed 1 base at V and 2 bases at J, with 15 bases between. Germline lookup yields CDR1 SGHTA and CDR2 FQGNSA. The CDR3, as DNA: TGTGCCAGCAGCTTAGGGGCCTCGTCACCCACCTACGAGCAGTACTTC. Its translation: CASSLGASSPTYEQYF.

This clone turned up a few times. V usage is TRBV7-2 and J usage is TRBJ1-1; possibly TRBD1 for D (6 bases). Germline V gene lookup returns CDR1 SGHTA and CDR2 FQGNSA. V lost 3 bases and J lost 5, with 13 bases in between. The CDR3 runs 14 residues. CDR3 amino acids: CASSLDSFQTEAFF. The CDR3 DNA sequence: TGTGCCAGCAGCTTGGACAGTTTCCAGACTGAAGCTTTCTTT.

V is TRBV7-9 and J is TRBJ2-1; 12 bases match TRBD1. The V and J ends lost 4 bases and 4 bases, in that order; junction bases with no gene match: 8. Germline CDR1 reads SEHNR; CDR2 reads FQNEAQ (reference sequence). The CDR3 runs 17 residues. The CDR3 sequence is CASSSRDRGLTYNEQFF. CDR3 nucleotides: TGTGCCAGCAGCTCCCGGGACAGGGGGCTAACTTACAATGAGCAGTTCTTC.